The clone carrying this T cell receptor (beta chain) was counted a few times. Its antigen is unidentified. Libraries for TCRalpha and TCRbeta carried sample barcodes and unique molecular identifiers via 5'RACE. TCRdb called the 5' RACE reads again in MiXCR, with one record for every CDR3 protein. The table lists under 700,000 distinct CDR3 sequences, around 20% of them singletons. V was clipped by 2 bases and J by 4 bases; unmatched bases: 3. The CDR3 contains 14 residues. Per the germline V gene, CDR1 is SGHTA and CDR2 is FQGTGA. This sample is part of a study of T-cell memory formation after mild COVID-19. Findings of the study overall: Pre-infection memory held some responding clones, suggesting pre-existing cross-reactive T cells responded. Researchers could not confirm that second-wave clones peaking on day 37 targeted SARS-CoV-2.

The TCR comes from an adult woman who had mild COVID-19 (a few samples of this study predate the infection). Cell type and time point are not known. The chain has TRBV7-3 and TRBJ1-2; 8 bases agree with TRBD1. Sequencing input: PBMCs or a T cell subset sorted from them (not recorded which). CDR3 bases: TGTGCCAGCAGCTTAGACAGGGGAGGCTATGGCTACACCTTC. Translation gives CASSLDRGGYGYTF. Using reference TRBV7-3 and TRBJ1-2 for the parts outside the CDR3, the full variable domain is GAGVSQTPSNKVTEKGKYVELRCDPISGHTALYWYRQSLGQGPEFLIYFQGTGAADDSGLPNDRFFAVRPEGSVSTLKIQRTERGDSAVYLCASSLDRGGYGYTFGSGTRLTVV.